This T cell receptor (beta chain) is from a study of T-cell reconstitution after alpha-beta-depleted transplantation in children. Unique molecular identifiers were incorporated during preparation of the TCRbeta library. MiXCR, applied by TCRdb to the PCR reads, yields one record per CDR3 protein. The data hold fewer than 450,000 distinct CDR3 sequences, with under 20% observed a single time. This clonotype has just a few counts. Its antigen remains unknown. The germline CDR1 and CDR2 sequences are MDHEN and SYDVKM. V was clipped by 2 bases and J by 3 bases; unmatched bases: 6. CDR3 length: 15 amino acids. Study-level results: Reportedly, roughly two months post-transplant, alpha-beta T cells arose from several hundred expanded graft clones. In some patients, recipient T cells and intrathymic progenitors surviving conditioning explained high day-60 diversity. A year post-transplant, T-cell counts and diversity derived mostly from newly produced T cells.

The sequencing used PBMCs, mostly from graft donor cells, collected 360 days after TCRalphabeta/CD19-depleted stem cell transplant. V is TRBV28 and J is TRBJ2-7; the match to TRBD1 covers 8 bases. The source of this sequence is a male patient aged 2-15 years who had a stem cell transplant for acute lymphoblastic leukemia, so the T cells may come from the graft donor. CDR3 sequence (DNA): TGTGCCAGCAGTTTACCTCAGACAGGGGACTACGAGCAGTACTTC. The encoded protein is CASSLPQTGDYEQYF.